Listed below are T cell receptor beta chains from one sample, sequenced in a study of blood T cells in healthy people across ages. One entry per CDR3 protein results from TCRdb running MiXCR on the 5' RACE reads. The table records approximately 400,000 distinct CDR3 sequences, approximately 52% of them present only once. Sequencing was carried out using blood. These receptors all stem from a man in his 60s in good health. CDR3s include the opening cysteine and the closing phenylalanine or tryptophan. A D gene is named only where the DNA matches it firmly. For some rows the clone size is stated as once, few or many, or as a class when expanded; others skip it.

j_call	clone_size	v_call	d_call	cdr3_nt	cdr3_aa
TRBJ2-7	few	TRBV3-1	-	TGTGCCAGCAGCCAACCTAACACGGCGAACTCCTACGAGCAGTACTTC	CASSQPNTANSYEQYF
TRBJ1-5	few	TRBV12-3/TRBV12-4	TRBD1	TGTGCCAGCAGTTTCCAAAGACAGGGGGGTGGTCCCCAGCATTTT	CASSFQRQGGGPQHF
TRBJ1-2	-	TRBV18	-	TGTGCCAGCTCACCACGGAGGAGCAGGGTGGATTATGGCTACACCTTC	CASSPRRSRVDYGYTF
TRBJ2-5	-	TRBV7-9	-	TGTGCCAGCAGCTTAACGGTAGGGCAGCAGCAAGAGACCCAGTACTTC	CASSLTVGQQQETQYF
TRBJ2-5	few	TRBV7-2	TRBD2	TGTGCCAGCAGCACAGGACTAGCGGGGCAAGAGACCCAGTACTTC	CASSTGLAGQETQYF
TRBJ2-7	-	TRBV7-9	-	TGTGCCAGCAGCCCATTCCAGGGACCCTACGAGCAGTACTTC	CASSPFQGPYEQYF
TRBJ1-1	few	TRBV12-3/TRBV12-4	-	TGTGCCAGCAGTCCAGGGGTCACTGAAGCTTTCTTT	CASSPGVTEAFF
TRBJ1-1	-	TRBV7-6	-	TGTGCCAGCAGCCCCCGTGGAGGGATGAACACTGAAGCTTTCTTT	CASSPRGGMNTEAFF
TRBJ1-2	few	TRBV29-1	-	TGCAGCGACCAGGGGCTTGATGCGGACTATGGCTACACCTTC	CSDQGLDADYGYTF
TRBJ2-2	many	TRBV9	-	TGTGCCAGCAGCGTACAGGGGTACACCGGGGAGCTGTTTTTT	CASSVQGYTGELFF
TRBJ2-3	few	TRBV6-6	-	TGTGCCAGCAGCCGCCTCACCCGAGGGGGAAATTGTATGCAGTATTTT	CASSRLTRGGNCMQYF
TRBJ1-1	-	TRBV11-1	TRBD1	TGTGCCAGCAGCTTACCGCGGACAGGGAACACTGAAGCTTTCTTT	CASSLPRTGNTEAFF
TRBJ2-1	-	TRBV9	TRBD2	TGTGCCAACAGCGTAAGGCTAGCGGGGGCCTACAATGAGCAGTTCTTC	CANSVRLAGAYNEQFF
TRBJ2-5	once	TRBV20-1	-	TGCAGTGCTAAAGAGCTTCCCCAAGAGACCCAGTACTTC	CSAKELPQETQYF
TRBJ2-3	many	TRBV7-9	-	TGTGCCAGCAGCTTTGCAGATACGCAGTATTTT	CASSFADTQYF
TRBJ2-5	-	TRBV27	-	TGTGCCAGCAGTTTTCGGGACGGTAAAGAGACCCAGTACTTC	CASSFRDGKETQYF
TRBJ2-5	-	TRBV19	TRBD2	TGTGCCACCAAGAGCGGGGCTCAAGAGACCCAGTACTTC	CATKSGAQETQYF
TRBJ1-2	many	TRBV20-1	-	TGCAGTGCTAGAGCAGGGTCGGGCTATGGCTACACCTTC	CSARAGSGYGYTF
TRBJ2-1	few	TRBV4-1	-	TGCGCCAGCAGCCGGCGGGACTTGGGGTTTGTGTCTGGTGAGCAGTTCTTC	CASSRRDLGFVSGEQFF
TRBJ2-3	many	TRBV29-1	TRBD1	TGCAGCGCTGACAGGGGTCGCACAGATACGCAGTATTTT	CSADRGRTDTQYF
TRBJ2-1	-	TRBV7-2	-	TGTGCCAGCAGCTCCAGAGGGGGGGGCCTCTACAATGAGCAGTTCTTC	CASSSRGGGLYNEQFF
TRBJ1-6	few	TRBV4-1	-	TGCGCCAGCAGCCAAGTGGATAGGGATGTTTCACCCCTCCACTTT	CASSQVDRDVSPLHF